This record concerns one T cell receptor (beta chain) sequence. Sequenced by immunoSEQ multiplex PCR; TCRdb stores in-frame clones only, minus some. The sample lists roughly 77,000 clones; under 90% were seen once. This record comes from a study of OX40 agonist ivuxolimab in advanced cancers. Germline CDR1 is MNHEY and CDR2 is SVGAGI. CDR3 length equals 15 residues. The V and J ends lost 6 bases and 5 bases, in that order; junction bases with no gene match: 8. The sequencing used CD4+ or CD8+ T cells sorted from blood, collected in a trial of the OX40 agonist ivuxolimab. V and J are TRBV6-5 and TRBJ2-7; 12 bases agree with TRBD1. This sequence originates from an adult with an advanced solid tumor such as melanoma, head and neck, liver or kidney cancer. CDR3 residues: CASSPLGQGANEQYF. In nucleotides, the CDR3 is TGTGCCAGCAGCCCCCTGGGACAGGGGGCCAACGAGCAGTACTTC.